This T cell receptor beta chain was sequenced for a study of CD8+ T cells in alopecia areata. The germline gives CDR1 GTSNPN, CDR2 SVGIG (reference sequence). The length of the CDR3 is 16 residues. V lost 4 bases, J lost 7 bases, and 16 bases stayed unmatched. Study observations and caveats: Possibly as an HLA-related effect, TCR sharing across patients appeared less clear than in mice.

In the case of this clone: Its matching antigen is unknown.

RNA extraction and reverse transcription yielded cDNA as sequencing template. Only in-frame clones appear in the TCRdb table, and some are missing; sequencing was by immunoSEQ multiplex PCR. The table includes roughly 190,000 clones, approximately 56% detected once. The treatment is: oral pan-JAK inhibitor, 5-10 mg twice daily. This specimen consisted of CD4+ T cells sorted from blood, obtained at week 4, from a patient treated with tofacitinib. This chain uses TRBV30 with TRBJ1-1, with 9 bases identical to TRBD1. The source of this sequence is a human donor with alopecia areata. In DNA form, the CDR3 reads TGTGCCTGGAAAGCAACCGGACAGGGGAGGATCCGTGAAGCTTTCTTT. Encoded protein: CAWKATGQGRIREAFF.